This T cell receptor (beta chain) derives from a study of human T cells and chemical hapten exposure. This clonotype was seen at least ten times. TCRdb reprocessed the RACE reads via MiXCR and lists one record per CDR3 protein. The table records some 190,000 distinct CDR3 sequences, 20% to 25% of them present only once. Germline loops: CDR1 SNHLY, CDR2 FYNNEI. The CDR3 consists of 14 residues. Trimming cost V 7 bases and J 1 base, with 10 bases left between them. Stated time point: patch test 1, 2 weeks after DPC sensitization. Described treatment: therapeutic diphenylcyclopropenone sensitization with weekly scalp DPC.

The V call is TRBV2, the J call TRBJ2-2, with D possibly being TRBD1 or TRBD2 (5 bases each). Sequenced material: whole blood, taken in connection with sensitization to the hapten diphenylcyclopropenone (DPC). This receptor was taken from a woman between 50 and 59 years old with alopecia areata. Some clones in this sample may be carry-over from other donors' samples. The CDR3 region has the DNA TGTGCCAGCACCGGGACGCTGAACACCGGGGAGCTGTTTTTT. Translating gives CASTGTLNTGELFF.